One sample yielded the 29 T cell receptor beta chains listed below, sequenced in a study of blood T cell repertoires in COVID-19. The table came from immunoSEQ multiplex PCR; TCRdb's copy has only in-frame clones and leaves some out. The sample includes around 470,000 clones, 75% to 90% seen only once; the top ten take roughly 1%. The sequenced sample consisted of peripheral blood. All receptors derive from a man younger than 30 with COVID-19, enrolled during active disease.

V usage is TRBV7-2 and J usage is TRBJ2-1; 7 bases agree with TRBD2. The CDR3 length is 17 residues. The germline CDR1 and CDR2 sequences are SGHTA and FQGNSA. V dropped 2 bases and J dropped 8; count of bases not matched to a gene: 15. In DNA form, the CDR3 reads TGTGCCAGCAGCTTACAAGGCGGGAGAGGTAGTATCGATGAGCAGTTCTTC. It yields the protein CASSLQGGRGSIDEQFF.

The chain joins TRBV2 to TRBJ2-7; 8 nucleotides align to TRBD1. V trimming: 5 bases; J trimming: 5 bases; junction bases outside the gene matches: 8. Germline loops: CDR1 SNHLY, CDR2 FYNNEI. This CDR3 is 14 amino acids long. CDR3 in DNA: TGTGCCAGCAGTACGACAGGGGATTTACACGAGCAGTACTTC. It is translated as CASSTTGDLHEQYF. Combining the CDR3 with reference TRBV2 and TRBJ2-7 gives the whole variable domain EPEVTQTPSHQVTQMGQEVILRCVPISNHLYFYWYRQILGQKVEFLVSFYNNEISEKSEIFDDQFSVERPDGSNFTLKIRSTKLEDSAMYFCASSTTGDLHEQYFGPGTRLTVT.

The V call is TRBV13, the J call TRBJ2-5, with D maybe TRBD2 (8 bases). The CDR3 runs to 17 residues. V was shortened by 5 bases and J by 2 bases, with 21 bases between the two germline ends. The V gene's germline CDR1 is PRHDT and CDR2 FYEKMQ (reference sequence). The CDR3 sequence: CASSPMRGRGRQETQYF. CDR3 bases: TGTGCCAGCAGCCCAATGAGGGGGCGCGGGAGGCAAGAGACCCAGTACTTC.

The chain combines TRBV18 with TRBJ2-6, with 7 bases that match TRBD1. This CDR3 is built from 16 residues. V was clipped by 2 bases and J by 4 bases; unmatched bases: 5. The germline gives CDR1 KGHSH, CDR2 LQKENI. The CDR3 here is CASSPGQAAGANVLTF. The CDR3 DNA is TGTGCCAGCTCACCAGGACAGGCGGCCGGGGCCAACGTCCTGACTTTC.

The chain is built from TRBV5-4 and TRBJ2-2; 9 bases map to TRBD1. Germline V lookup: CDR1 SGHNT, CDR2 YYREEE (reference sequence). V gave up 4 bases and J gave up 4 bases; unmatched junction bases: 8. The CDR3 consists of 16 residues. DNA for the CDR3: TGTGCCAGCAGCCCCAGGGACAGGGTGACCACCGGGGAGCTGTTTTTT. Amino acid sequence: CASSPRDRVTTGELFF.

This rearrangement joins TRBV19 to TRBJ1-5; TRBD1 agrees at 7 bases. Germline-derived CDR1 and CDR2 are LNHDA and SQIVND (reference sequence). Trimming cost V 5 bases and J 4 bases; bases outside gene matches: 8. The CDR3 loop spans 15 amino acids. The CDR3 coding sequence is TGTGCCAGTAGTCCCCAGGGGGTTATTAATCAGCCCCAGCATTTT. Translation: CASSPQGVINQPQHF.

CDR3 coding DNA: TGTGCCAGCAACCAAAAGACTCGCAACTATGGCTACACCTTC. This encodes CASNQKTRNYGYTF. This chain links TRBV13 with TRBJ1-2; D remains ambiguous. The ends were cut back, 7 bases at V and 2 bases at J, with 14 bases in the middle. The CDR3 is 14 residues long. CDR1 is PRHDT, CDR2 FYEKMQ, per germline (reference sequence).

The rearrangement joins TRBV6-6 to TRBJ2-7; D might be TRBD1 (5 bases). Germline V gene sequence: CDR1 MNHNY, CDR2 SVGAGI (reference sequence). Deletions cut 0 bases from V and 1 base from J, with 13 bases between. There are 16 residues in the CDR3. The CDR3 nucleotides are TGTGCCAGCAGTTACTCGGGGCGGACCACTTCCTACGAGCAGTACTTC. It yields the protein CASSYSGRTTSYEQYF.

This rearrangement joins TRBV7-6 to TRBJ2-1; 13 bases match TRBD2. This CDR3 has 15 amino acids. Per the germline V gene, CDR1 is SGHVS and CDR2 is FNYEAQ. J gave up 10 bases and V 5 bases, and 8 bases lay outside the gene matches. CDR3 sequence reads: CASSPRTSGGREQFF. In DNA, the CDR3 is TGTGCCAGCAGCCCCCGGACTAGCGGGGGCAGGGAGCAGTTCTTC.

Concerning this clone itself: The sample carries other DNA sequences with the same CDR3. The chain uses TRBV7-9 and TRBJ2-5; TRBD2 agrees at 9 bases. Trimming took 3 bases from V and 5 from J; bases not matched to a gene: 4. This CDR3 contains 14 residues. In germline, CDR1 is SEHNR, CDR2 FQNEAQ (reference sequence). CDR3 nucleotide sequence: TGTGCCAGCAGCTTCGGCGGGGGGGCCGAGACCCAGTACTTC. This sequence encodes CASSFGGGAETQYF.

The rearrangement links TRBV7-9 to TRBJ1-1; possible D gene TRBD1, 5 bases. Germline V gene lookup returns CDR1 SEHNR and CDR2 FQNEAQ (reference sequence). With 6 bases removed from V and 7 bases from J, the gap between germline ends came to 9 bases. The CDR3 loop spans 11 amino acids. This CDR3 is CASRGRVEAFF. For the CDR3, the DNA is TGTGCCAGCAGGGGGCGAGTTGAAGCTTTCTTT.

This chain joins TRBV3-1 (or the pseudogene TRBV3-2) and TRBJ2-7, with TRBD1 identical over 7 bases. Germline V CDR1 and CDR2: LGHDT, YNNKEL (reference sequence). The CDR3 sequence is 15 residues long. V dropped 5 bases and J dropped 5; count of bases not matched to a gene: 12. The CDR3 coding sequence is TGTGCCAGCAGCAAACAGGGGATGGGCCACAACGAGCAGTACTTC. This gives the protein CASSKQGMGHNEQYF.

This chain connects TRBV7-2 to TRBJ2-7; perhaps TRBD1 as D (5 bases). Germline V gene data show CDR1 as SGHTA and CDR2 as FQGNSA. Trimming left V 4 bases short and J 5 bases short, with 18 bases between. The CDR3 is made up of 15 amino acids. The chain's CDR3 is CASSSMVGALNEQYF. The CDR3 coding sequence is TGTGCCAGCAGCTCCATGGTAGGGGCCTTAAACGAGCAGTACTTC.

The chain has TRBV11-2 and TRBJ2-7; 9 nucleotides agree with TRBD1. The germline V gene encodes CDR1 SGHAT and CDR2 FQNNGV. V lost 0 bases to trimming and J lost 4 bases; unmatched junction nucleotides: 10. The CDR3 runs 17 residues. DNA for the CDR3: TGTGCCAGCAGCTTAGATAGGGGGACAGGGTATAGTTACGAGCAGTACTTC. Amino acids: CASSLDRGTGYSYEQYF.

The chain has TRBV12-3 or TRBV12-4 and TRBJ1-1; D gene unclear. This CDR3 region has 12 residues. Trimming removed 2 bases from V and 10 bases from J, with 11 bases in between. The CDR3 is CASSLLGLVAFF. The CDR3 DNA follows: TGTGCCAGCAGTTTACTGGGCCTTGTAGCTTTCTTT.

This rearrangement joins TRBV6-5 to TRBJ2-7, with 8 positions matching TRBD2. With V trimmed by 2 bases and J by 4 bases, 10 bases remained unmatched. Germline V gene lookup returns CDR1 MNHEY and CDR2 SVGAGI. This CDR3 region has 16 residues. For the CDR3, the DNA is TGTGCCAGCAGTTACCCAAGGTTAGCGGGACCTTACGAGCAGTACTTC. It is translated as CASSYPRLAGPYEQYF.

The rearrangement joins TRBV7-9 to TRBJ1-1; TRBD1 aligns across 9 bases. The ends lost 5 bases at V and 3 bases at J; junction bases unmatched: 7. CDR3 length equals 15 residues. CDR1 is SEHNR, CDR2 FQNEAQ, per germline (reference sequence). The CDR3 DNA follows: TGTGCCAGCAGCCAGAACAGGGGGCCGTACACTGAAGCTTTCTTT. It translates to CASSQNRGPYTEAFF. The whole variable domain, filled in from reference TRBV7-9 and TRBJ1-1, reads DTGVSQNPRHKITKRGQNVTFRCDPISEHNRLYWYRQTLGQGPEFLTYFQNEAQLEKSRLLSDRFSAERPKGSFSTLEIQRTEQGDSAMYLCASSQNRGPYTEAFFGQGTRLTVV.

The chain combines TRBV20-1 with TRBJ1-2; D may be TRBD1 (6 bases). V lost 3 bases, J lost 7 bases, and 9 bases lay in between. Germline CDR1 DFQATT, CDR2 SNEGSKA (reference sequence). The CDR3 has 11 amino acids. The CDR3 loop reads CSARTGPGYTF. The CDR3, as DNA: TGCAGTGCTAGGACAGGACCTGGCTACACCTTC.

The chain is built from TRBV27 and TRBJ2-1; 10 nucleotides agree with TRBD2. CDR3 size: 15 residues. With 3 bases clipped from V and 8 bases from J, the junction kept 7 bases outside the gene matches. Germline assignment: CDR1 MNHEY and CDR2 SMNVEV (reference sequence). CDR3 protein: CASSFVASGSDEQFF. Written as DNA, the CDR3 is TGTGCCAGCAGTTTCGTGGCTAGCGGGAGTGATGAGCAGTTCTTC.

This chain connects TRBV6-5 to TRBJ1-5; D unresolved. Germline V CDR1 and CDR2: MNHEY, SVGAGI. V lost 7 bases, J lost 3 bases, and 13 bases lay in between. The CDR3 sequence is 14 residues long. CDR3 protein: CASIPDEVNQPQHF. The DNA of the CDR3 is TGTGCCAGCATCCCTGACGAGGTCAATCAGCCCCAGCATTTT.

Concerning this clone itself: At one end, the junction sequence differs from germline, possibly due to a read error. Here the CDR3 DNA reads TGTGCCAGCAGATACTTCACAGGGTCTGCCGGGGAGCTGTTTTTT. Its protein product is CASRYFTGSAGELFF. The chain has TRBV6-2 or TRBV6-3 and TRBJ2-2, with D possibly TRBD1 on 6 matching bases. Germline CDR1 is MNHEY and CDR2 is SVGEGT. The CDR3 covers 15 residues.

CDR3 DNA sequence: TGTGCCACCAGCAGGGCTCCGGGACAGGGAAGGGAGCAGTACTTC. It codes for CATSRAPGQGREQYF. The chain links TRBV15 to TRBJ2-7; 9 bases match TRBD1. The CDR3 consists of 15 residues. The V segment lost 3 bases and the J segment 7 bases; nucleotides outside the gene matches: 10. CDR1 and CDR2 (germline): LNHNV, YYDKDF (reference sequence).

The chain couples TRBV24-1 to TRBJ1-5; TRBD1 aligns across 8 bases. CDR1 is KGHDR and CDR2 is SFDVKD in the germline V gene. The V and J ends lost 7 bases and 0 bases, in that order; junction bases with no gene match: 7. The CDR3 sequence is 16 residues long. The DNA of the CDR3 is TGTGCCACCAGGGGACAGGCGATTTATAGCAATCAGCCCCAGCATTTT. It yields the protein CATRGQAIYSNQPQHF.

This clone was observed a handful of times. This chain connects TRBV25-1 to TRBJ2-7, with a weak D call TRBD2 (5 bases). CDR1 is MGHDK, CDR2 SYGVNS, per germline. V was trimmed by 2 bases and J by 3 bases, leaving 14 bases between them. The CDR3 extends over 15 amino acids. The CDR3 bases are TGTGCCAGCAGTGAAAAGGGTGGCGCGGGCTACGAGCAGTACTTC. Protein: CASSEKGGAGYEQYF.

This clone was found a few times. The V call is TRBV3-1 (or the pseudogene TRBV3-2), the J call TRBJ2-7; D gene unclear. The CDR3 has 12 amino acids. CDR1 and CDR2 (germline): LGHDT, YNNKEL (reference sequence). With 5 bases removed from V and 0 bases from J, the gap between germline ends came to 5 bases. Here the CDR3 reads CASSSGSYEQYF. CDR3 sequence (DNA): TGTGCCAGCAGCTCCGGCTCCTACGAGCAGTACTTC.

J is TRBJ2-5 and V is TRBV2, with TRBD2 matching 7 bases. Unmatched junction bases numbered 6, after V lost 6 bases and J lost 5 bases. The CDR3 runs 13 residues. The germline CDR1 and CDR2 sequences are SNHLY and FYNNEI. The CDR3 coding sequence is TGTGCCAGCAGGTGGGAGGGCCGGGAGACCCAGTACTTC. Amino acids: CASRWEGRETQYF.

In this sample, this clone turned up once. The sample contains more than one DNA sequence encoding this CDR3. The rearrangement joins TRBV19 to TRBJ2-5; perhaps TRBD1 as D (6 bases). Trimming cost V 8 bases and J 1 base, with 11 bases left between them. The germline V gene encodes CDR1 LNHDA and CDR2 SQIVND (reference sequence). The CDR3 length is 13 residues. The CDR3 protein is CASGGQIQETQYF. The CDR3 DNA reads TGTGCCAGTGGAGGACAGATCCAAGAGACCCAGTACTTC. The full variable domain, with the rest looked up from reference TRBV19 and TRBJ2-5, is DGGITQSPKYLFRKEGQNVTLSCEQNLNHDAMYWYRQDPGQGLRLIYYSQIVNDFQKGDIAEGYSVSREKKESFPLTVTSAQKNPTAFYLCASGGQIQETQYFGPGTRLLVL.

The sample holds a few counts of this clone. This chain connects TRBV4-1 to TRBJ1-1; 7 bases agree with TRBD1. The CDR3 extends over 14 amino acids. Germline loops: CDR1 MGHRA, CDR2 YSYEKL. J lost 0 bases, V lost 7 bases, and 5 bases had no gene match. CDR3 bases: TGCGCCAGCAACAGACAGGGAATGAACACTGAAGCTTTCTTT. Its protein product is CASNRQGMNTEAFF.

A note on this clone: Other DNA sequences in this specimen translate into the identical CDR3. J is TRBJ2-7 and V is TRBV27, with TRBD1 matching over 8 bases. Germline V CDR1 and CDR2: MNHEY, SMNVEV (reference sequence). The CDR3 consists of 14 residues. The ends lost 5 bases at V and 3 bases at J; junction bases unmatched: 6. The CDR3 DNA is TGTGCCAGCAGTCCGCAGGGGGCGAACTACGAGCAGTACTTC. This codes for CASSPQGANYEQYF.